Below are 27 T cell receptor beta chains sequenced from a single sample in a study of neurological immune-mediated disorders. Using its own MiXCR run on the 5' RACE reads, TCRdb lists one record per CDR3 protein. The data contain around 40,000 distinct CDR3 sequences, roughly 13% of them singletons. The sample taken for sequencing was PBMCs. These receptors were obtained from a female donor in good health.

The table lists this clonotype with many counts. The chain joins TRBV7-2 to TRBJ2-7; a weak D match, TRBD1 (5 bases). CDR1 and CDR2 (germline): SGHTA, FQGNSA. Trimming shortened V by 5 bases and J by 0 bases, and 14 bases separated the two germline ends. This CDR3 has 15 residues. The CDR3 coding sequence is TGTGCCAGCAGCCCCCGTGTAGGGGACTCCTACGAGCAGTACTTC. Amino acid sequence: CASSPRVGDSYEQYF. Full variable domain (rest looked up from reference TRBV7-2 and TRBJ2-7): GAGVSQSPSNKVTEKGKDVELRCDPISGHTALYWYRQSLGQGLEFLIYFQGNSAPDKSGLPSDRFSAERTGGSVSTLTIQRTQQEDSAVYLCASSPRVGDSYEQYFGPGTRLTVT.

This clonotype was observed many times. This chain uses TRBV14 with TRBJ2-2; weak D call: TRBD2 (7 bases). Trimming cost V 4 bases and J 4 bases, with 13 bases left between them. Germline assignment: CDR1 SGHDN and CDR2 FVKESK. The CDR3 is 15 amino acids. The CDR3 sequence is CASSRGGLFTGELFF. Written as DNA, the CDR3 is TGTGCCAGCAGCCGCGGGGGCCTCTTCACCGGGGAGCTGTTTTTT.

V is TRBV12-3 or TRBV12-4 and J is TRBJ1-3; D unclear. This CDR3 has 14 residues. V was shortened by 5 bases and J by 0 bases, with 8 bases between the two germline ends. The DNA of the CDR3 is TGTGCCAGCAGTAGGCTACTCTCTGGAAACACCATATATTTT. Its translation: CASSRLLSGNTIYF.

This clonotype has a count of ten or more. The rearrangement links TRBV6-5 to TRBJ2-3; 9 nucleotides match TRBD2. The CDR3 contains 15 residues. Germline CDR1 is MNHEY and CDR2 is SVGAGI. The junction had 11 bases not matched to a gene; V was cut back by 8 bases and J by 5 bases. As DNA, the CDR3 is TGTGCCAGCGCGACTAGCGGAGCCTTGGGAGATACGCAGTATTTT. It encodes CASATSGALGDTQYF.

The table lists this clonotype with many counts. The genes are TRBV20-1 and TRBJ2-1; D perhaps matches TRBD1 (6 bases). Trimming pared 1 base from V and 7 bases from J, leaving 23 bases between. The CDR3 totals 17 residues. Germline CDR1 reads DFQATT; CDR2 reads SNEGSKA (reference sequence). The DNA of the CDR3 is TGCAGTGCTAGAGGGAACCCACGGGACACCCTAAAAAATGAGCAGTTCTTC. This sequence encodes CSARGNPRDTLKNEQFF.

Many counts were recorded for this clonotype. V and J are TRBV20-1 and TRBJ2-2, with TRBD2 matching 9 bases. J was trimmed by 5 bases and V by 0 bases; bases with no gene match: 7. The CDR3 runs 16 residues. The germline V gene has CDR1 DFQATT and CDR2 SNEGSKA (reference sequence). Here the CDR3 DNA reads TGCAGTGCTAGAGACCCGACTAGCGGATCAACCGGGGAGCTGTTTTTT. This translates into CSARDPTSGSTGELFF.

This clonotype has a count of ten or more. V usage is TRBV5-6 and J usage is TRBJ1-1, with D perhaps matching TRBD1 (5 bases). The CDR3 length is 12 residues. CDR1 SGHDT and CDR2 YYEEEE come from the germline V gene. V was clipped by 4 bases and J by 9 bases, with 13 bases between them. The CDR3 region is CASSRETGQAFF. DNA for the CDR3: TGTGCCAGCAGCAGAGAAACAGGCCAAGCTTTCTTT.

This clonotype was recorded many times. CDR3 DNA: TGCGCCAGCAGTGACCAGGGACAGGGCTCCTACAATGAGCAGTTCTTC. Its translation is CASSDQGQGSYNEQFF. The chain is built from TRBV10-2 and TRBJ2-1, with 9 bases aligning to TRBD1. Germline-derived CDR1 and CDR2 are WSHSY and SAAADI. The CDR3 loop spans 16 amino acids. The V segment lost 3 bases and the J segment 0 bases; nucleotides outside the gene matches: 3.

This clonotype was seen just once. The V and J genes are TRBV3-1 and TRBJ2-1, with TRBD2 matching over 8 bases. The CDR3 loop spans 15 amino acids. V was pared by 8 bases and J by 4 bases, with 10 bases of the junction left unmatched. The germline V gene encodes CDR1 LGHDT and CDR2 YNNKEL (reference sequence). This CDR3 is CASQDESGGYNEQFF. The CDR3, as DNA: TGTGCCAGCCAAGATGAAAGCGGGGGTTACAATGAGCAGTTCTTC.

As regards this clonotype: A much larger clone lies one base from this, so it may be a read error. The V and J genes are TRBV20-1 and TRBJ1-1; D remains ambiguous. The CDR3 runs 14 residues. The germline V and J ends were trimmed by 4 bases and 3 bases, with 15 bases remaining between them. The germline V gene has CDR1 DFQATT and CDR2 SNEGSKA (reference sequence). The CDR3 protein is CSAMPGGRDTEAFF. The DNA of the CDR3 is TGCAGTGCTATGCCAGGCGGTAGGGACACTGAAGCTTTCTTT.

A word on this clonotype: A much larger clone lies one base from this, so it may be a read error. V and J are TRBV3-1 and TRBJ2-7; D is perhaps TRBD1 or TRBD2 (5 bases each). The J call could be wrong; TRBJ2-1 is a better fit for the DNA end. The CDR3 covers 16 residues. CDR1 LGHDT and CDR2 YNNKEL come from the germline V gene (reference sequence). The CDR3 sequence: CASSQNPGSSYNEQFF. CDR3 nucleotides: TGTGCCAGCAGCCAAAATCCAGGGAGCTCCTACAATGAGCAGTTCTTC.

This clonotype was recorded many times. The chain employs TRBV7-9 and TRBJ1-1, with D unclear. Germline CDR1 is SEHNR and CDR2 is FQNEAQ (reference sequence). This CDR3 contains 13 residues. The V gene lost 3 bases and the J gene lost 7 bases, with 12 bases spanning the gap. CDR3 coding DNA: TGTGCCAGCAGCTTGGCCGGCGGAGTTGAAGCTTTCTTT. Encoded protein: CASSLAGGVEAFF.

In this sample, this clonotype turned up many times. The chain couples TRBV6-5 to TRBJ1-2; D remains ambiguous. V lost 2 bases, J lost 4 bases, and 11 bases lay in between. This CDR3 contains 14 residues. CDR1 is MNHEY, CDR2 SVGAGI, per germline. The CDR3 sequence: CASSYLARGYGYTF. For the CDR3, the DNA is TGTGCCAGCAGTTACCTTGCCCGGGGCTATGGCTACACCTTC.

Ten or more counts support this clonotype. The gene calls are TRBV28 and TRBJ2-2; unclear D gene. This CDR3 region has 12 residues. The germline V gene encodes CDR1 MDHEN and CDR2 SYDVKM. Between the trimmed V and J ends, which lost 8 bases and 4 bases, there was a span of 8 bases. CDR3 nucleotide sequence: TGTGCCAGCCAGCTTATCACCGGGGAGCTGTTTTTT. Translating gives CASQLITGELFF.

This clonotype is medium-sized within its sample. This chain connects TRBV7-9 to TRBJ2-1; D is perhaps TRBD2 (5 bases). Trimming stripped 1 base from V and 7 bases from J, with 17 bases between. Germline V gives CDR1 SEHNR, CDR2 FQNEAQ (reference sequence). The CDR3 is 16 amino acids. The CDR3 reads CASSLEGLGRKNEQFF. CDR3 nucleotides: TGTGCCAGCAGCTTAGAAGGTTTGGGGAGAAAGAATGAGCAGTTCTTC.

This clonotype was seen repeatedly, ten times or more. CDR3 residues: CASSAEETQYF. The DNA for the CDR3 is TGTGCCAGCAGCGCCGAGGAGACCCAGTACTTC. The chain combines TRBV7-6 with TRBJ2-5; D is unclear. CDR3 length: 11 amino acids. The V gene lost 5 bases and the J gene lost 5 bases, with 6 bases spanning the gap. Germline V gene lookup returns CDR1 SGHVS and CDR2 FNYEAQ. Using reference TRBV7-6 and TRBJ2-5 for the parts outside the CDR3, the full variable domain is GAGVSQSPRYKVTKRGQDVALRCDPISGHVSLYWYRQALGQGPEFLTYFNYEAQQDKSGLPNDRFSAERPEGSISTLTIQRTEQRDSAMYRCASSAEETQYFGPGTRLLVL.

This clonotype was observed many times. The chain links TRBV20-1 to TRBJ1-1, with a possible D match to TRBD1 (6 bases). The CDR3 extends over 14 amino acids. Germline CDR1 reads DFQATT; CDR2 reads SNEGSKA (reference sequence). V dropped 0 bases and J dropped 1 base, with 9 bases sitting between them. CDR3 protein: CSARDGTTNTEAFF. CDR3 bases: TGCAGTGCTAGAGATGGGACAACGAACACTGAAGCTTTCTTT.

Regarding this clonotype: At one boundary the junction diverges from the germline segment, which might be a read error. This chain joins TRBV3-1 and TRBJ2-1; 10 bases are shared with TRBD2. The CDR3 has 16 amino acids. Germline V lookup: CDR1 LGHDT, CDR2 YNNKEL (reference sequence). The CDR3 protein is CASNQVLAGVYNEQFF. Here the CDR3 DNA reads TGTGCCAGCAACCAAGTGCTAGCGGGGGTCTACAATGAGCAATTCTTC.

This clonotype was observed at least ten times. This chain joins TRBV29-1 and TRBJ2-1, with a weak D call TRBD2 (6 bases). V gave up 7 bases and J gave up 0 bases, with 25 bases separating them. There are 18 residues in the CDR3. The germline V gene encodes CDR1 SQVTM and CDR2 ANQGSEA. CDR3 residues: CSAVSGLSYFSSYNEQFF. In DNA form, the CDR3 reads TGCAGCGCCGTTAGCGGACTAAGTTACTTTAGCTCCTACAATGAGCAGTTCTTC.

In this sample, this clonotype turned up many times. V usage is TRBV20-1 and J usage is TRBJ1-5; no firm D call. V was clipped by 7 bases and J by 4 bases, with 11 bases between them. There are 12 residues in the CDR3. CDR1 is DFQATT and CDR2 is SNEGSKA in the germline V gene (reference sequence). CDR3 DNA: TGCAGTGTTCGTGTGGGAAATCAGCCCCAGCATTTT. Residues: CSVRVGNQPQHF.

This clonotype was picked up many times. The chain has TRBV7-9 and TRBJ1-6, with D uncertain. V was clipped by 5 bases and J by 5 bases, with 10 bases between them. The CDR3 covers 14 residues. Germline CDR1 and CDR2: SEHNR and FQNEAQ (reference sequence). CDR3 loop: CASSRITDNSPLHF. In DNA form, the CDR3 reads TGTGCCAGCAGCCGGATCACGGATAATTCACCCCTCCACTTT.

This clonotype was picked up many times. Here the CDR3 reads CSASVDRAGSPLHF. The DNA for the CDR3 is TGCAGTGCTAGTGTTGACCGGGCTGGTTCACCCCTCCACTTT. V gene TRBV20-1 combines with J gene TRBJ1-6, with D unclear. V lost 3 bases and J lost 9, with 15 bases in between. The CDR3 runs to 14 residues. Germline lookup yields CDR1 DFQATT and CDR2 SNEGSKA (reference sequence).

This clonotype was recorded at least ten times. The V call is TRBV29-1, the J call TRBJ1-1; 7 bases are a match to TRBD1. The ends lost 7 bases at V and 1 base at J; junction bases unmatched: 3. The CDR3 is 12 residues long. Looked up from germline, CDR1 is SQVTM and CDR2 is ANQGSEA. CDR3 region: CSAGQTNTEAFF. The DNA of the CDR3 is TGCAGCGCGGGACAGACGAACACTGAAGCTTTCTTT.

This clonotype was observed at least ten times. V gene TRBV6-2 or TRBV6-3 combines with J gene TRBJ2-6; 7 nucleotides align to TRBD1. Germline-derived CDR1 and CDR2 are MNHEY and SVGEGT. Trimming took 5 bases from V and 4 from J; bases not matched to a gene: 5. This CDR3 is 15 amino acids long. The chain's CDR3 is CASSPTGEGANVLTF. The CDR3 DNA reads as TGTGCCAGCAGTCCAACAGGGGAGGGGGCCAACGTCCTGACTTTC.

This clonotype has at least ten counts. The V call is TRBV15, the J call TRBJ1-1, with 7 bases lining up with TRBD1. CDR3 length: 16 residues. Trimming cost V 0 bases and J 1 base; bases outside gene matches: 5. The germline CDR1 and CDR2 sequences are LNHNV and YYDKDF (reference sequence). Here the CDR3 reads CATSRDLGTANTEAFF. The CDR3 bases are TGTGCCACCAGCAGAGATCTAGGGACAGCGAACACTGAAGCTTTCTTT.

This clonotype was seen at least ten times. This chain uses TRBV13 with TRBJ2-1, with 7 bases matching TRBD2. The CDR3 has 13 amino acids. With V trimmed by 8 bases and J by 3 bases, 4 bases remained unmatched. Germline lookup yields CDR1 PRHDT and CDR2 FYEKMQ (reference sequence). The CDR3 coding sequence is TGTGCCAGCGGCGGGAGAATCTACAATGAGCAGTTCTTC. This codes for CASGGRIYNEQFF.

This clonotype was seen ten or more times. Here the CDR3 DNA reads TGCAGCGTTATAACGGGAAACACCATATATTTT. Amino acids: CSVITGNTIYF. The V and J genes are TRBV29-1 and TRBJ1-3; D remains unclear. Trimming stripped 5 bases from V and 4 bases from J, with 6 bases between. Germline lookup yields CDR1 SQVTM and CDR2 ANQGSEA. The CDR3 totals 11 residues. Filled out from reference TRBV29-1 and TRBJ1-3, the complete variable domain reads SAVISQKPSRDICQRGTSLTIQCQVDSQVTMMFWYRQQPGQSLTLIATANQGSEATYESGFVIDKFPISRPNLTFSTLTVSNMSPEDSSIYLCSVITGNTIYFGEGSWLTVV.